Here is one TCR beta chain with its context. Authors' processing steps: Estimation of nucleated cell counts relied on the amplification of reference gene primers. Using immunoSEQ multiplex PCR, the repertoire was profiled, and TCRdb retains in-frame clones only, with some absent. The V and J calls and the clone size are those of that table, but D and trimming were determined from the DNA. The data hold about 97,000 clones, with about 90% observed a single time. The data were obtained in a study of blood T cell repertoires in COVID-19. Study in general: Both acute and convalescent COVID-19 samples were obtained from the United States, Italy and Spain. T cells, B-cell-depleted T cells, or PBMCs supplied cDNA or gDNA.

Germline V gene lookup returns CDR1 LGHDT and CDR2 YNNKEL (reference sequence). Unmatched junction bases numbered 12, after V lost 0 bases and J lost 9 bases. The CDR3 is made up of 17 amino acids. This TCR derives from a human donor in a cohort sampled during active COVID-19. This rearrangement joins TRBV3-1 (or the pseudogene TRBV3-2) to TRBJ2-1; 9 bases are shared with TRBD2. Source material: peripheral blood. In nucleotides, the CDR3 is TGTGCCAGCAGCCAAGATGTTGGACTAGCGACACGGGGTGAGCAGTTCTTC. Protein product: CASSQDVGLATRGEQFF.